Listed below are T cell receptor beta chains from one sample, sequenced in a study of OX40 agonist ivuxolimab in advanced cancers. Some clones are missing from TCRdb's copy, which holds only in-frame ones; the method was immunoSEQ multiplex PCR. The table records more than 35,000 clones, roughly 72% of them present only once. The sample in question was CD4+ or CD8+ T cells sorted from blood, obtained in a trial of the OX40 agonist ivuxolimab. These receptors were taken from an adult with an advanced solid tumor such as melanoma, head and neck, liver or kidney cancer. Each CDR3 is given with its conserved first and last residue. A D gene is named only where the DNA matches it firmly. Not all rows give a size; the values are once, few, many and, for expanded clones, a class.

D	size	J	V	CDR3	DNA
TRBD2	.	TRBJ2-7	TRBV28	CASSFRTSAGYEQYF	TGTGCCAGCAGTTTCCGGACTAGCGCGGGCTATGAGCAGTACTTC
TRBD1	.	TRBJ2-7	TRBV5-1	CASSSGQGSYEQYF	TGCGCCAGCAGCTCCGGACAGGGCTCCTACGAGCAGTACTTC
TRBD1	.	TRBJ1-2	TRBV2	CASRVGQGTVGYTF	TGTGCCAGCAGGGTGGGACAGGGGACGGTTGGCTACACCTTC
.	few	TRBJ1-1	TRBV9	CASSVEGRLGTEAFF	TGTGCCAGCAGCGTAGAGGGGAGGCTTGGCACTGAAGCTTTCTTT
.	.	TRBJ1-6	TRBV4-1	CASSQEGYSPLHF	TGCGCCAGCAGCCAAGAGGGGTACTCACCCCTCCACTTT
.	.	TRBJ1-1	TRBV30	CAWSWGMNTEAFF	TGTGCCTGGAGTTGGGGTATGAACACTGAAGCTTTCTTT
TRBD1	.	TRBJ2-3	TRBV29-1	CSVGTGGFDTQYF	TGCAGCGTGGGGACAGGGGGCTTTGATACGCAGTATTTT
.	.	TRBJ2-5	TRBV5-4	CASSLVRETQYF	TGTGCCAGCAGCTTAGTACGAGAGACCCAGTACTTC
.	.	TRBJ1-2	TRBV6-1	CASSDRHYGYTF	TGTGCCAGCAGTGACCGCCACTATGGCTACACCTTC
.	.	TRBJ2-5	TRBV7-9	CASSRGVQFQETQYF	TGTGCCAGCAGCCGGGGTGTCCAGTTCCAAGAGACCCAGTACTTC
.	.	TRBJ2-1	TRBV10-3	CAISLDTHNEQFF	TGTGCCATCAGTTTGGACACCCACAATGAGCAGTTCTTC
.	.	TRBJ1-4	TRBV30	CAWSVRGLHEKLFF	TGTGCCTGGAGTGTACGCGGGCTTCATGAAAAACTGTTTTTT
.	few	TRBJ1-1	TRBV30	CAWSGGGRTEAFF	TGTGCCTGGAGTGGTGGGGGCCGTACTGAAGCTTTCTTT
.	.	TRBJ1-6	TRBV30	CAWRAPGQHSPLHF	TGTGCCTGGAGAGCACCGGGACAACACTCACCCCTCCACTTT
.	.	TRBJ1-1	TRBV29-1	CSVEDRWGQTEAFF	TGCAGCGTTGAAGATCGATGGGGCCAGACTGAAGCTTTCTTT
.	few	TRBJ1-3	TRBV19	CASSTVSGNTIYF	TGTGCCAGTTCCACGGTCTCTGGAAACACCATATATTTT
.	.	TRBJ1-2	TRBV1	CTSSHPDRPSNYYGYTF	TGCACCAGCAGCCACCCGGACAGGCCCTCTAACTACTATGGCTACACCTTC
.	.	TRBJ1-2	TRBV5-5	CASTHRDGANYGYTF	TGTGCCAGCACCCACCGGGACGGAGCTAACTATGGCTACACCTTC
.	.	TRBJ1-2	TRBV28	CASSLPGHGYTF	TGTGCCAGCAGTTTACCAGGTCATGGCTACACCTTC
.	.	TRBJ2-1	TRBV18	CASSRSYYSNEQFF	TGTGCCAGCTCACGAAGTTACTATTCCAATGAGCAGTTCTTC
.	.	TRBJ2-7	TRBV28	CASSGQGYEQYF	TGTGCCAGCAGTGGCCAGGGGTACGAGCAGTACTTC
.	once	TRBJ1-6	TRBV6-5	CASKSGHSPLHF	TGTGCCAGCAAAAGCGGCCATTCACCCCTCCACTTT
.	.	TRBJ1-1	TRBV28	CASSPNRNTEAFF	TGTGCCAGCAGCCCAAATCGTAACACTGAAGCTTTCTTT
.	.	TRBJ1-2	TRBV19	CASSIGGRIYGYTF	TGTGCCAGTAGTATTGGGGGGCGCATCTATGGCTACACCTTC
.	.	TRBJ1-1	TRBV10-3	CAIRRDTATEAFF	TGTGCCATCAGGAGGGACACCGCAACTGAAGCTTTCTTT
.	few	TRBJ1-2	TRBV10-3	CAIMWFGGANYGYTF	TGTGCCATCATGTGGTTTGGCGGAGCTAACTATGGCTACACCTTC
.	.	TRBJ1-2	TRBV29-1	CSVEDELEPYGYTF	TGCAGCGTTGAAGATGAACTCGAACCGTATGGCTACACCTTC
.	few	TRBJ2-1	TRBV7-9	CASSLEGSLAGHNEQFF	TGTGCCAGCAGCTTAGAGGGGTCGCTAGCAGGTCACAATGAGCAGTTCTTC
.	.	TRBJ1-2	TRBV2	CARMTGYGFSNGYTF	TGTGCCAGGATGACAGGTTACGGCTTTTCAAATGGCTACACCTTC
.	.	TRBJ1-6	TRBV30	CAWESSYNSPLHF	TGTGCCTGGGAGAGCTCCTATAATTCACCCCTCCACTTT
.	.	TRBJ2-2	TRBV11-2	CASSLDGAGELFF	TGTGCCAGCAGCTTAGATGGGGCCGGGGAGCTGTTTTTT
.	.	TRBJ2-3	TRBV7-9	CASSLALGGQVTQYF	TGTGCCAGCAGCTTAGCCCTGGGCGGGCAGGTCACGCAGTATTTT
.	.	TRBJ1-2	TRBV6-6	CAIGTPYGYTF	TGTGCCATCGGAACCCCGTATGGCTACACCTTC
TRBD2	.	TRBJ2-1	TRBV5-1	CASSLEGLENEQFF	TGCGCCAGCAGCTTGGAAGGACTAGAAAATGAGCAGTTCTTC
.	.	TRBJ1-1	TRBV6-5	CASPFPGPQSPEAFF	TGTGCCAGCCCTTTCCCGGGGCCTCAATCCCCAGAAGCTTTCTTT
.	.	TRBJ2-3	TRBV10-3	CAISEYPAGSTDTQYF	TGTGCCATCAGTGAGTATCCAGCTGGAAGCACAGATACGCAGTATTTT
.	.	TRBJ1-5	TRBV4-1	CASSQGNFRADQPQHF	TGCGCCAGCAGCCAGGGTAATTTTCGAGCTGATCAGCCCCAGCATTTT
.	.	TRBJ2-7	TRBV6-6	CASSYGLALYEQYF	TGTGCCAGCAGTTACGGTCTAGCCCTATACGAGCAGTACTTC
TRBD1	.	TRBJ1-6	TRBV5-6	CASSLLDRANSPLHF	TGTGCCAGCAGCTTGCTCGACAGGGCCAATTCACCCCTCCACTTT
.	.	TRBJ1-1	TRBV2	CASGYKANTEAFF	TGTGCCAGCGGTTACAAAGCCAACACTGAAGCTTTCTTT
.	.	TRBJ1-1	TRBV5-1	CASRRLLNTEAFF	TGCGCCAGCCGACGGCTATTGAACACTGAAGCTTTCTTT
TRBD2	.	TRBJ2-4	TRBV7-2	CASSLAQAGKNIQYF	TGTGCCAGCAGCTTAGCTCAAGCGGGGAAAAACATTCAGTACTTC
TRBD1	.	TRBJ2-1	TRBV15	CATSRTVGTVYNEQFF	TGTGCCACCAGCAGGACCGTGGGGACAGTATACAATGAGCAGTTCTTC
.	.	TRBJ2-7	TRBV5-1	CASSYRENEQYF	TGTGCCAGCAGTTACCGGGAGAACGAGCAGTACTTC
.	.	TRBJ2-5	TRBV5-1	CASSGGEETQYF	TGCGCCAGCTCCGGGGGCGAGGAGACCCAGTACTTC
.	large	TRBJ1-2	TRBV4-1	CASSPTLNIGIHGYTF	TGCGCCAGCAGCCCCACACTCAATATCGGGATTCATGGCTACACCTTC
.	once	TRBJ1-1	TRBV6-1	CASSAPRDRSWDTEAFF	TGTGCCAGCAGTGCCCCCCGGGACCGAAGTTGGGACACTGAAGCTTTCTTT
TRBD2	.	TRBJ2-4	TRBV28	CASRSEGRDIQYF	TGTGCCAGCAGATCCGAGGGGAGGGACATTCAGTACTTC
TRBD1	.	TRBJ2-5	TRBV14	CASSQCPPDRGPETQYF	TGTGCCAGCAGCCAATGTCCCCCCGACAGGGGCCCAGAGACCCAGTACTTC
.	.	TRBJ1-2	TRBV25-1	CASSESRGYGYTF	TGTGCCAGCAGTGAATCCAGGGGTTATGGCTACACCTTC
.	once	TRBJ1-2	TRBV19	CASSVRGRYGYTF	TGTGCCAGTAGTGTCAGGGGTCGGTATGGCTACACCTTC
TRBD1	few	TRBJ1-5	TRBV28	CASSFGRDRGLPYSNQPQHF	TGTGCCAGCAGTTTTGGCCGGGACAGGGGGCTTCCTTATAGCAATCAGCCCCAGCATTTT
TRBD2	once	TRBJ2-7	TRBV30	CAWSDGTSGGAYEQYF	TGTGCCTGGAGTGACGGGACTAGCGGGGGGGCCTACGAGCAGTACTTC
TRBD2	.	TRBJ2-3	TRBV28	CASRPSGGAPDTQYF	TGTGCCAGCAGACCTAGCGGGGGGGCTCCAGATACGCAGTATTTT
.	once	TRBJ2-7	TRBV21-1	CASSKELAGPTRGEQYF	TGTGCCAGCAGCAAAGAACTAGCGGGGCCCACCCGGGGCGAGCAGTACTTC
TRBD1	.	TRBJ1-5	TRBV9	CASSPTGSSNQPQHF	TGTGCCAGCAGCCCGACAGGGAGTAGCAATCAGCCCCAGCATTTT
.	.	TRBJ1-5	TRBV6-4	CASSDSHGAGQPQHF	TGTGCCAGCAGTGACTCGCACGGGGCCGGGCAGCCCCAGCATTTT
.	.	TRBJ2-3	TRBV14	CASSEILWVDTQYF	TGTGCCAGCAGCGAGATTCTTTGGGTAGATACGCAGTATTTT
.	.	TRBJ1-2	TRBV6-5	CASSDVYGYTF	TGTGCCAGCAGTGACGTCTATGGCTACACCTTC
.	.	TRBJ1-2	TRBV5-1	CASGEGWDGYTF	TGCGCCAGCGGCGAGGGGTGGGATGGCTACACCTTC